This T cell receptor beta chain was recorded in a study of blood T cell repertoires in COVID-19 (dated by TCRdb to the early 2020s). A note on the overall study: The collaborator samples originated in the United States, Italy and Spain and spanned the acute and convalescent phases of COVID-19. The material from the prospective study consisted of cDNA or gDNA derived from T cells, B-cell-depleted T cells, or PBMCs. Deeply sampled blood TCRbeta repertoires from subjects exposed to, actively infected with, or recovered from COVID-19 were included in the dataset. A freely available public database, intended as a resource for researchers studying the immune response to SARS-CoV-2, is where the repertoires were released. Samples were obtained from the ongoing ImmuneRACE study (first 160 participants) and from roughly 1,300 subjects provided by 6 global collaborators. Nearly every sample came with metadata listing a de-identified subject ID, COVID-19 status, age in years and sex. HLA class I and class II types, where available, came from metadata supplied by the sample provider rather than from assay-based typing. Paper-wide results and their limitations: Clinical and demographic metadata were provided uncurated, with the amount varying by source and participant.

The immunoSEQ Assay, a bias-controlled multiplex PCR, was used to amplify TCRbeta CDR3 regions from genomic DNA. Under the source paper's analysis protocol: The number of nucleated cells in each sample was estimated from the amplification of reference gene primers within the assay. To quantify the absolute abundance of each unique TCRbeta CDR3 rearrangement, sequence reads were collapsed and filtered. For each sample, productive Simpson clonality was calculated as the square root of Simpson's diversity index across productive rearrangements. This immuneACCESS table, as held by TCRdb, lists in-frame sequences with V and J called but not all clones. Of the missing ones, under half trace to an unresolved V gene in checked studies; the others have no known cause. V, J and clone size are those of that table, while D and trimming were read from the DNA. This sample holds under 300,000 clones; around 86% were observed only once. Around 2.2% of the sample belongs to the ten largest clones.

V lost 3 bases and J lost 0 bases; the stretch between them is 14 bases long. Via the germline V gene, CDR1 is SNHLY and CDR2 FYNNEI. From the cysteine up to the phenylalanine, the CDR3 has a length of 16 residues. The sequence is cut down to CDR3 DNA, 48 bases in frame from base 1. Another Seattle source contributed samples from volunteer blood donors who had recovered from COVID-19. Each collaborating institution followed its own protocols to collect whole blood in K2EDTA tubes. For TCRbeta analysis, collaborators shipped samples as frozen whole blood, isolated PBMCs, or DNA extracted from either of those sample types. Only a few counts were recorded for this clone. Its antigen specificity is not known. The record has no base qualities; no much larger clone is one base away.

Sequencing was performed on peripheral blood. The rearranged chain carries TRBV2 and TRBJ1-2; the D segment could be TRBD1, given 5 matching bases. The sequence was obtained from a man aged 25-45 years who had recovered from COVID-19. For the CDR3, the sequence is CASSEAPRATNYGYTF. At the DNA level, the sequence is TGTGCCAGCAGTGAGGCTCCCAGGGCAACTAACTATGGCTACACCTTC.